The 18 T cell receptor beta chains listed next were all sequenced from one sample in a study of regulatory T cells in long-lasting Graves disease. Combining iRepertoire HTBI primers with Arm-PCR of CDR3 regions, the authors built TCR beta libraries. A single record per CDR3 protein comes from TCRdb applying MiXCR to the multiplex PCR reads. Found here are roughly 300,000 distinct CDR3 sequences, 20% of them singletons; the top ten hold approximately 31%. Noted time point: persistent/refractory GD, antithyroid drugs over 5 years with positive TRAb. The TCR library was made from RNA that had been extracted from PBMCs in TRIzol. The sample here was peripheral blood mononuclear cells (PBMCs), taken when the disease was refractory, from a patient treated with antithyroid drugs. Receptors originate from a female donor with Graves disease.

This clonotype showed up many times. This chain uses TRBV24-1 with TRBJ1-2; D uncertain. Trimming left V 1 base short and J 2 bases short, with 7 bases between. The CDR3 sequence is 14 residues long. Germline V lookup: CDR1 KGHDR, CDR2 SFDVKD. For the CDR3, the DNA is TGTGCCACCAGTGATTTCCGGGCGAACTATGGCTACACCTTC. It yields the protein CATSDFRANYGYTF.

This clonotype was recorded at least ten times. The rearrangement uses TRBV27 and TRBJ1-1; unclear D gene. CDR3 length equals 18 residues. The V end lost 6 bases, the J end lost 4 bases, and 27 bases lay between the germline ends. Per the germline V gene, CDR1 is MNHEY and CDR2 is SMNVEV (reference sequence). CDR3 nucleotides: TGTGCCAGCAGGCGCAGCCGGGCGGGGAGGGTGCAGGTCACTGAAGCTTTCTTT. Its protein product is CASRRSRAGRVQVTEAFF.

Ten or more counts support this clonotype. The chain recombines TRBV28 with TRBJ2-7; weak D call: TRBD1 (6 bases). The CDR3 has 14 residues. Per the germline V gene, CDR1 is MDHEN and CDR2 is SYDVKM. V gave up 5 bases and J gave up 2 bases, with 13 bases separating them. The CDR3 nucleotides read TGTGCCAGCAGTCCCAGGGGACGGACCTACGAGCAGTACTTC. Translated, it gives CASSPRGRTYEQYF. The entire variable domain, with the rest obtained from reference TRBV28 and TRBJ2-7, is as follows: DVKVTQSSRYLVKRTGEKVFLECVQDMDHENMFWYRQDPGLGLRLIYFSYDVKMKEKGDIPEGYSVSREKKERFSLILESASTNQTSMYLCASSPRGRTYEQYFGPGTRLTVT.

As DNA, the CDR3 is TGCGCCAGCAGCCAAGTTACAGGGGGTGGAGAGACCCAGTACTTC. As protein: CASSQVTGGGETQYF. The chain carries TRBV4-3 and TRBJ2-5; TRBD1 aligns across 8 bases. The CDR3 has 15 residues. The germline V gene has CDR1 LGHNA and CDR2 YSLEER. The V gene end was trimmed by 1 base and the J gene end by 4 bases; junction bases not matched to a gene: 5.

This clonotype was detected ten times or more. The CDR3 loop is CASSYVSETQYF. CDR3 coding DNA: TGTGCCAGCAGTTACGTTTCAGAGACCCAGTACTTC. The chain uses TRBV6-2 or TRBV6-3 and TRBJ2-5; D remains unclear. V was trimmed by 2 bases and J by 4 bases, leaving 5 bases between them. The V gene's germline CDR1 is MNHEY and CDR2 SVGEGT. CDR3 length: 12 residues.

Worth noting for this clonotype: A much larger clone lies a single base off, so this may be a read error. The V and J genes are TRBV6-5 and TRBJ2-3; 14 positions agree with TRBD2. CDR3 length: 18 residues. Germline CDR1 reads MNHEY; CDR2 reads SVGAGI. The CDR3 here is CTSSYTWTSGGRTDTQYF. As DNA, the CDR3 is TGTACCAGCAGTTACACTTGGACTAGCGGGGGGAGAACAGATACGCAGTATTTT.

In its sample, this clonotype was seen many times. The genes are TRBV20-1 and TRBJ2-4; D might be TRBD1 (5 bases). CDR3 length equals 15 residues. The V gene's germline CDR1 is DFQATT and CDR2 SNEGSKA (reference sequence). With 1 base removed from V and 0 bases from J, the gap between germline ends came to 10 bases. The CDR3 region has the DNA TGCAGTGCTAGAGTCACAGGCGTAGCCAAAAACATTCAGTACTTC. It is translated as CSARVTGVAKNIQYF.

This clonotype was observed at least ten times. V is TRBV10-3 and J is TRBJ2-7; tentative D call: TRBD2 (6 bases). V was shortened by 2 bases and J by 6 bases, with 14 bases between the two germline ends. CDR3 size: 14 residues. CDR1 and CDR2 from the germline V gene are ENHRY and SYGVKD. The CDR3 nucleotides read TGTGCCATCAGTGAGGCGGGGATAAAGGGCGAGCAGTACTTC. Translated, it gives CAISEAGIKGEQYF.

Many counts were recorded for this clonotype. The chain joins TRBV6-1 to TRBJ2-7; possible D gene TRBD1, 6 bases. Between the trimmed V and J ends, which lost 6 bases and 3 bases, there was a span of 15 bases. Germline V gene data show CDR1 as MNHNS and CDR2 as SASEGT. The CDR3 totals 14 residues. CDR3 DNA sequence: TGTGCCAGCAGGATGGACAGCAACTTCTACGAGCAGTACTTC. This sequence encodes CASRMDSNFYEQYF.

In this sample, this clonotype turned up many times. The chain links TRBV11-2 to TRBJ1-6, with D possibly TRBD1 on 5 matching bases. CDR3 size: 16 residues. Trimming stripped 5 bases from V and 6 bases from J, with 17 bases between. CDR1 and CDR2 from the germline V gene are SGHAT and FQNNGV. This chain's CDR3 is CASSAGTEKFNSPLHF. CDR3 sequence (DNA): TGTGCCAGCAGCGCTGGGACGGAAAAATTTAATTCACCCCTCCACTTT. The complete variable domain, with remaining parts taken from reference TRBV11-2 and TRBJ1-6, reads EAGVAQSPRYKIIEKRQSVAFWCNPISGHATLYWYQQILGQGPKLLIQFQNNGVVDDSQLPKDRFSAERLKGVDSTLKIQPAKLEDSAVYLCASSAGTEKFNSPLHFGNGTRLTVT.

This clonotype was seen ten or more times. The chain combines TRBV7-2 with TRBJ1-1; D not resolved. This CDR3 is built from 14 residues. The V and J ends lost 2 bases and 6 bases respectively, with 13 bases between them. Germline CDR1 SGHTA, CDR2 FQGNSA. The CDR3 loop is CASSLIEGNAEAFF. CDR3 DNA sequence: TGTGCCAGCAGCTTAATAGAGGGTAATGCTGAAGCTTTCTTT.

In the case of this clonotype: Relative to the germline gene, one junction end is altered; a read error may explain this. This chain joins TRBV7-9 and TRBJ1-1, with D maybe TRBD1 (5 bases). Germline CDR1 and CDR2: SEHNR and FQNEAQ (reference sequence). This CDR3 has 12 amino acids. CDR3 sequence: CASRLGVTEAFF. The CDR3 DNA sequence: TGTGCCAGCAGATTAGGGGTCACTGAAGCTTTCTTT.

This clonotype came up many times. The genes are TRBV19 and TRBJ2-7; TRBD1 matches at 10 bases. This CDR3 spans 14 amino acids. J lost 1 base, V lost 9 bases, and 6 bases had no gene match. Germline CDR1 reads LNHDA; CDR2 reads SQIVND (reference sequence). The CDR3 DNA reads TGTGCCAGCACGCCGGGACAGGGGTCCTACGAGCAGTACTTC. It translates to CASTPGQGSYEQYF.

The chain employs TRBV6-1 and TRBJ1-6; D perhaps matches TRBD1 (5 bases). Germline V lookup: CDR1 MNHNS, CDR2 SASEGT. CDR3 length: 17 residues. V was cut by 2 bases and J by 3 bases, with 14 bases left in between. Here the CDR3 reads CASSERGLSGYNSPLHF. In DNA form, the CDR3 reads TGTGCCAGCAGTGAAAGGGGTCTTTCCGGCTATAATTCACCCCTCCACTTT.

A few counts support this clonotype. This chain links TRBV6-5 with TRBJ1-6; D remains ambiguous. The CDR3 loop spans 16 amino acids. The germline V and J ends were trimmed by 2 bases and 2 bases, with 10 bases remaining between them. Germline loops: CDR1 MNHEY, CDR2 SVGAGI. The CDR3 reads CASSYGDTAYNSPLHF. The CDR3 nucleotides are TGTGCCAGCAGTTACGGTGACACCGCCTATAATTCACCCCTCCACTTT.

This clonotype has at least ten counts. The V and J genes are TRBV7-2 and TRBJ2-7, with 8 bases matching TRBD1. J lost 9 bases, V lost 4 bases, and 5 bases had no gene match. Per the germline V gene, CDR1 is SGHTA and CDR2 is FQGNSA. This CDR3 spans 12 amino acids. CDR3 DNA: TGTGCCAGCAGCTCGGACAGGGCGCGGCAGTACTTC. Translating it yields CASSSDRARQYF.

Ten or more counts support this clonotype. The CDR3 DNA is TGTGCCTGGAGTGCGACAGGCAATCAGCCCCAGCATTTT. Translating gives CAWSATGNQPQHF. The gene calls are TRBV30 and TRBJ1-5; D perhaps matches TRBD1 (5 bases). Germline CDR1 reads GTSNPN; CDR2 reads SVGIG (reference sequence). With 1 base removed from V and 2 bases from J, the gap between germline ends came to 6 bases. The CDR3 spans 13 residues. Variable domain in full (rest from reference TRBV30 and TRBJ1-5): SQTIHQWPATLVQPVGSPLSLECTVEGTSNPNLYWYRQAAGRGLQLLFYSVGIGQISSEVPQNLSASRPQDRQFILSSKKLLLSDSGFYLCAWSATGNQPQHFGDGTRLSIL.

This clonotype occurred many times. This chain connects TRBV6-1 to TRBJ1-2, with TRBD1 matching 8 bases. V lost 5 bases and J lost 4; bases outside the gene matches: 6. The CDR3 consists of 14 residues. Germline CDR1 reads MNHNS; CDR2 reads SASEGT. CDR3 sequence (DNA): TGTGCCAGCAGTCAGGACAGGGCTTTCTATGGCTACACCTTC. This codes for CASSQDRAFYGYTF.